These 11 T cell receptor beta chains originate from one sample sequenced in a study of T-cell reconstitution after alpha-beta-depleted transplantation in children. Unique molecular identifiers were used in preparing the TCRbeta library. In TCRdb, the PCR reads were re-called with MiXCR into one record per CDR3 protein. The sample lists about 98,000 distinct CDR3 sequences, 4.5% to 7.5% occurring once. The sequencing used PBMCs, mostly from graft donor cells, collected 60 days after TCRalphabeta/CD19-depleted stem cell transplant. These receptors originate from a female patient between 2 and 15 years old who had a stem cell transplant for Fanconi anemia, so the T cells may come from the graft donor.

This clonotype was counted many times. The chain uses TRBV5-1 and TRBJ2-7; D perhaps matches TRBD1 (6 bases). V shed 4 bases and J shed 6 bases, with 17 bases lying between them. The CDR3 runs to 14 residues. Germline V gene data show CDR1 as SGHRS and CDR2 as YFSETQ. CDR3 DNA sequence: TGCGCCAGCAGCCCCCACAGGGCAGTGAGCGAGCAGTACTTC. It translates to CASSPHRAVSEQYF.

The chain uses TRBV2 and TRBJ2-1; 11 bases are a match to TRBD2. In germline, CDR1 is SNHLY, CDR2 FYNNEI. With 5 bases clipped from V and 15 bases from J, the junction kept 12 bases outside the gene matches. CDR3 length: 14 amino acids. CDR3 nucleotides: TGTGCCAGCAGTTCTCGGACTAGCGGGTCTCCTCGGTTCTTC. As protein: CASSSRTSGSPRFF.

This clonotype was counted between two and nine times. The rearrangement joins TRBV20-1 to TRBJ2-4; possibly TRBD1 or TRBD2 for D (5 bases each). With 3 bases removed from V and 8 bases from J, the gap between germline ends came to 14 bases. The length of the CDR3 is 13 residues. Germline V CDR1 and CDR2: DFQATT, SNEGSKA (reference sequence). As DNA, the CDR3 is TGCAGTGCTAGCGGGGCCCCGGACGACATTCAGTACTTC. This sequence encodes CSASGAPDDIQYF.

This chain connects TRBV3-1 to TRBJ1-1; unclear D gene. This CDR3 has 16 amino acids. V was trimmed by 2 bases and J by 1 base, leaving 14 bases between them. Germline values: CDR1 LGHDT, CDR2 YNNKEL (reference sequence). The CDR3 bases are TGTGCCAGCAGCCAATTGGGTGGGCGGAGGAACACTGAAGCTTTCTTT. Its translation: CASSQLGGRRNTEAFF. Full variable domain (remainder filled in from reference TRBV3-1 and TRBJ1-1): DTAVSQTPKYLVTQMGNDKSIKCEQNLGHDTMYWYKQDSKKFLKIMFSYNNKELIINETVPNRFSPKSPDKAHLNLHINSLELGDSAVYFCASSQLGGRRNTEAFFGQGTRLTVV.

This clonotype was counted many times. The chain links TRBV20-1 to TRBJ2-1; TRBD2 might be the D (5 bases). Between the trimmed V and J ends, which lost 3 bases and 0 bases, there was a span of 9 bases. The CDR3 has 14 amino acids. The V gene's germline CDR1 is DFQATT and CDR2 SNEGSKA (reference sequence). The CDR3 region has the DNA TGCAGTGCTAGGACTGGAGGCTCCTACAATGAGCAGTTCTTC. It codes for CSARTGGSYNEQFF.

This clonotype appeared a single time. Given a much more abundant clone one base away, this may be a read error. The genes are TRBV12-3 or TRBV12-4 and TRBJ2-7; no clear D gene. The CDR3 contains 12 residues. In DNA form, the CDR3 reads TGTGCCAGCAGTTTAGTGACCTACGAGCAGCACTTC. Its protein is CASSLVTYEQHF.

This clonotype was seen more than once but under ten times. The V call is TRBV6-5, the J call TRBJ2-1; D unresolved. V was pared by 2 bases and J by 3 bases, with 5 bases between. Germline lookup yields CDR1 MNHEY and CDR2 SVGAGI. This CDR3 has 13 amino acids. In DNA, the CDR3 is TGTGCCAGCAGTTACGGACGCTACAATGAGCAGTTCTTC. The encoded protein is CASSYGRYNEQFF.

This clonotype was counted ten times or more. The rearrangement uses TRBV3-1 and TRBJ2-1; D gene unclear. Germline values: CDR1 LGHDT, CDR2 YNNKEL (reference sequence). Trimming pared 4 bases from V and 3 bases from J, leaving 7 bases between. The CDR3 loop spans 13 amino acids. CDR3 sequence: CASSPLNYNEQFF. The CDR3 nucleotides are TGTGCCAGCAGCCCCCTAAACTACAATGAGCAGTTCTTC.

This clonotype appeared many times. This chain links TRBV12-3 or TRBV12-4 with TRBJ2-1; 8 bases map to TRBD1. This CDR3 contains 15 residues. Losses at the gene ends were 6 bases for V and 5 bases for J; bases not matched to a gene: 9. The CDR3 loop is CASSRYRGSNNEQFF. The CDR3 DNA reads as TGTGCCAGCAGCCGATACAGGGGGAGTAACAATGAGCAGTTCTTC.

This clonotype was detected many times. This rearrangement joins TRBV12-3 or TRBV12-4 to TRBJ1-6; 8 bases match TRBD1. Trimming took 3 bases from V and 6 from J; bases not matched to a gene: 4. The CDR3 contains 15 residues. The CDR3 bases are TGTGCCAGCAGTTTCCGGACAGGGTCTAATTCACCCCTCCACTTT. It yields the protein CASSFRTGSNSPLHF.

This clonotype was detected only a few times. The V call is TRBV5-1, the J call TRBJ2-3, with 8 bases aligning to TRBD2. In germline, CDR1 is SGHRS, CDR2 YFSETQ. The ends lost 2 bases at V and 9 bases at J; junction bases unmatched: 8. CDR3 length: 14 amino acids. CDR3 amino acids: CASSLPGTSITQYF. CDR3 sequence (DNA): TGCGCCAGCAGCTTACCGGGGACTAGTATCACGCAGTATTTT.